What follows are 8 T cell receptor beta chains derived from one specimen sequenced in a study of CD8 T cells in Susac syndrome. A quantity of roughly 0.5 to 1 ug RNA underwent reverse transcription using random hexamers. TCRdb used MiXCR to reprocess the immunoSEQ multiplex PCR reads, holding one entry per CDR3 protein. The sample holds 50,000 to 55,000 distinct CDR3 sequences; approximately 95% are singletons and the top ten take roughly 0.79%. Sample: CD8+ T cells from PBMCs. The origin of the receptors is a human donor with Susac syndrome.

This rearrangement joins TRBV7-8 to TRBJ2-3; 16 nucleotides agree with TRBD2. The V gene's germline CDR1 is SGHVS and CDR2 FQNEAQ. Losses at the gene ends were 4 bases for V and 2 bases for J; bases not matched to a gene: 12. The CDR3 sequence is 20 residues long. CDR3 residues: CASSWRDGTSGGDNTDTQYF. The CDR3 nucleotides read TGTGCCAGCAGCTGGAGGGATGGGACTAGCGGGGGGGATAACACAGATACGCAGTATTTT.

The chain links TRBV9 to TRBJ1-1; 7 positions agree with TRBD1. This CDR3 contains 13 residues. The trim removed 3 bases at V and 6 bases at J, leaving 5 bases unmatched. CDR1 is SGDLS, CDR2 YYNGEE, per germline. This CDR3 is CASSAGDSPEAFF. Here the CDR3 DNA reads TGTGCCAGCAGCGCTGGGGACAGCCCTGAAGCTTTCTTT.

The CDR3 loop is CAWTGYQETQYF. The CDR3 DNA reads as TGTGCCTGGACCGGCTATCAAGAGACCCAGTACTTC. The chain employs TRBV30 and TRBJ2-5; D ambiguous. V gave up 4 bases and J gave up 2 bases, with 8 bases separating them. Germline V gene data show CDR1 as GTSNPN and CDR2 as SVGIG (reference sequence). The CDR3 is 12 amino acids.

CDR3 loop: CASTPGGRGEQYF. CDR3 in DNA: TGTGCCAGCACCCCGGGTGGTCGGGGCGAGCAGTACTTC. This chain connects TRBV9 to TRBJ2-7, with D possibly TRBD2 on 5 matching bases. The germline gives CDR1 SGDLS, CDR2 YYNGEE. The germline V and J ends were trimmed by 6 bases and 6 bases, with 16 bases remaining between them. The CDR3 has 13 amino acids.

This chain connects TRBV4-1 to TRBJ2-7; D is ambiguous. Germline V gene data show CDR1 as MGHRA and CDR2 as YSYEKL. The CDR3 length is 14 residues. Trimming removed 2 bases at V and 4 bases at J, with 12 bases between. CDR3 loop: CASSQSGVGYEQYF. The CDR3 DNA reads TGCGCCAGCAGCCAAAGTGGAGTTGGGTACGAGCAGTACTTC.

V gene TRBV5-1 combines with J gene TRBJ2-1; D perhaps matches TRBD1 (5 bases). Germline V gene data show CDR1 as SGHRS and CDR2 as YFSETQ. The CDR3 loop spans 16 amino acids. The V end was cut by 0 bases, the J end by 0 bases, with 10 bases between. The CDR3 coding sequence is TGCGCCAGCAGCTTGGGGGGCAGGAGCTCCTACAATGAGCAGTTCTTC. Translated, it gives CASSLGGRSSYNEQFF.

The chain has TRBV12-3 or TRBV12-4 and TRBJ1-6, with TRBD1 identical over 7 bases. The CDR3 has 14 amino acids. The V and J ends lost 1 base and 13 bases, in that order; junction bases with no gene match: 7. CDR3 sequence: CASSLGDSQFPLHF. DNA of the CDR3: TGTGCCAGCAGTTTAGGGGACAGTCAGTTCCCCCTCCACTTT.

V gene TRBV12-3 or TRBV12-4 combines with J gene TRBJ1-2; D is unclear. Trimming left V 6 bases short and J 2 bases short, with 4 bases between. The CDR3 contains 11 residues. The CDR3 loop reads CASRLNYGYTF. The CDR3 bases are TGTGCCAGCAGATTGAACTATGGCTACACCTTC.